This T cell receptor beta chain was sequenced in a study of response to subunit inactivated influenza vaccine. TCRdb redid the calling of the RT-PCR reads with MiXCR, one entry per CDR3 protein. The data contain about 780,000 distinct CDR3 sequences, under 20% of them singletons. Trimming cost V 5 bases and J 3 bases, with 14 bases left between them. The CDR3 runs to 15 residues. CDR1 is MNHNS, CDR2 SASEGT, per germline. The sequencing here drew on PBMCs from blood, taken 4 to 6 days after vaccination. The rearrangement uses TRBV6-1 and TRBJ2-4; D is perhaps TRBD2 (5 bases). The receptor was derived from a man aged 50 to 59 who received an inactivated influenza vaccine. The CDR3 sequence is CASSPEGTVKNIQYF. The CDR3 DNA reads TGTGCCAGCAGTCCCGAGGGAACAGTCAAAAACATTCAGTACTTC.